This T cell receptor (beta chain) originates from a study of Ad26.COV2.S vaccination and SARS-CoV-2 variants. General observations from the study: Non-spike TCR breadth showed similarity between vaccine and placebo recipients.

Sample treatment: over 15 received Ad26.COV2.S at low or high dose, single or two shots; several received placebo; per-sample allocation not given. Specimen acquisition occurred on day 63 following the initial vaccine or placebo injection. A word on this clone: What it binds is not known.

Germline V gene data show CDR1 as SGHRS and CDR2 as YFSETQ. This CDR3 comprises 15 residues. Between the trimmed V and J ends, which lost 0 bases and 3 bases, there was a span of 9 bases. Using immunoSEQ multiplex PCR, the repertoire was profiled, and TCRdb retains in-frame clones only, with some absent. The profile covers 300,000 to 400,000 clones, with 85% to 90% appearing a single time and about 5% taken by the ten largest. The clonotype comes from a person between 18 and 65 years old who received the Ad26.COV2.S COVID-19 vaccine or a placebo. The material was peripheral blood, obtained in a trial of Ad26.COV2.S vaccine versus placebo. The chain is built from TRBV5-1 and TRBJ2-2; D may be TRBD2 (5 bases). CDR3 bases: TGCGCCAGCAGCTTGGACGGGGAAGACACCGGGGAGCTGTTTTTT. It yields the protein CASSLDGEDTGELFF.